Listed here are 14 T cell receptor beta chains from one sample, sequenced in a study of T-cell memory formation after mild COVID-19. TCRdb reprocessed the 5' RACE reads via MiXCR and lists one record per CDR3 protein. The repertoire holds under 200,000 distinct CDR3 sequences, 31% seen once, with around 12% in the top ten. Sequenced: PBMCs or a T cell subset sorted from them (not recorded which). Receptors originate from an adult woman who had mild COVID-19 (a few samples of this study predate the infection). Cell type and time point are not known.

This chain connects TRBV11-2 to TRBJ2-7; no reliable D call. Germline V lookup: CDR1 SGHAT, CDR2 FQNNGV. Trimming pared 5 bases from V and 2 bases from J, leaving 7 bases between. CDR3 size: 12 residues. The CDR3 sequence: CASSASAYEQYF. The CDR3, as DNA: TGTGCCAGCAGCGCTTCCGCCTACGAGCAGTACTTC.

Only a few counts were recorded for this clonotype. V gene TRBV12-3 or TRBV12-4 combines with J gene TRBJ1-1, with D possibly being TRBD1 (5 bases). The V end was cut by 7 bases, the J end by 4 bases, with 10 bases between. The CDR3 has 12 amino acids. The CDR3 region has the DNA TGTGCCAGCACGGGGGGGAGCACTGAAGCTTTCTTT. It is translated as CASTGGSTEAFF.

The rearrangement links TRBV5-1 to TRBJ2-2; possibly TRBD1 for D (5 bases). The germline CDR1 and CDR2 sequences are SGHRS and YFSETQ. V lost 4 bases and J 7 bases, leaving 11 bases between the germline ends. CDR3 length: 13 residues. The CDR3 DNA reads TGCGCCAGCAGCGGAAAGGGGCACGGGGAGCTGTTTTTT. Its translation: CASSGKGHGELFF.

This clonotype was seen more than once but under ten times. V gene TRBV25-1 combines with J gene TRBJ1-1, with a weak D call TRBD1 (5 bases). Germline values: CDR1 MGHDK, CDR2 SYGVNS. The CDR3 covers 13 residues. Trimming took 6 bases from V and 8 from J, leaving 16 bases between them. CDR3 in DNA: TGTGCCAGCAGCTGGGGGGGTGTCAAAGAAGCTTTCTTT. Amino acid sequence: CASSWGGVKEAFF.

The V call is TRBV7-9, the J call TRBJ2-2; no clear D. The CDR3 is 15 amino acids. The germline gives CDR1 SEHNR, CDR2 FQNEAQ (reference sequence). Trimming removed 2 bases from V and 1 base from J, with 8 bases in between. CDR3 in DNA: TGTGCCAGCAGCTTACCCAGAGAGAACACCGGGGAGCTGTTTTTT. It codes for CASSLPRENTGELFF.

V and J are TRBV20-1 and TRBJ2-3, with D perhaps TRBD1 (7 bases). The ends were cut back, 0 bases at V and 2 bases at J, with 12 bases in the middle. The CDR3 loop spans 15 amino acids. Germline V gene data show CDR1 as DFQATT and CDR2 as SNEGSKA (reference sequence). CDR3 DNA: TGCAGTGCTAGAGACCGGAGGGGGCCCACAGATACGCAGTATTTT. It yields the protein CSARDRRGPTDTQYF.

In this sample, this clonotype turned up a few times. This chain connects TRBV12-3 or TRBV12-4 to TRBJ1-2, with D possibly being TRBD1 (6 bases). The CDR3 has 13 amino acids. Trimming pared 6 bases from V and 8 bases from J, leaving 16 bases between. CDR3: CASSLTGYGGYTF. The CDR3 DNA reads as TGTGCCAGCAGCCTTACAGGGTATGGAGGCTACACCTTC.

This clonotype was seen more than once but under ten times. The chain couples TRBV6-1 to TRBJ2-5; tentatively, D is TRBD1 (6 bases). CDR3 size: 14 residues. The V end lost 5 bases, the J end lost 1 base, and 11 bases lay between the germline ends. Germline CDR1 and CDR2: MNHNS and SASEGT. The CDR3, as DNA: TGTGCCAGCAGTCGAGGACAGCTCCAAGAGACCCAGTACTTC. It translates to CASSRGQLQETQYF.

This clonotype was detected only a few times. The rearrangement joins TRBV4-3 to TRBJ2-7; TRBD1 matches at 9 bases. The length of the CDR3 is 17 residues. V gave up 1 base and J gave up 2 bases; unmatched junction bases: 9. CDR1 and CDR2 (germline): LGHNA, YSLEER. This CDR3 reads CASSQGSSTGGPYEQYF. The DNA for the CDR3 is TGCGCCAGCAGCCAAGGTAGTTCTACAGGGGGCCCCTACGAGCAGTACTTC.

This clonotype appeared once. This chain links TRBV3-1 with TRBJ2-1; 10 bases match TRBD2. The CDR3 contains 17 residues. Germline CDR1 and CDR2: LGHDT and YNNKEL (reference sequence). Germline trimming cut 5 bases from V and 6 bases from J; bases unmatched to any gene: 13. CDR3: CASSSRSRTSGPNEQFF. In DNA, the CDR3 is TGTGCCAGCAGCTCACGATCTAGGACTAGCGGCCCCAATGAGCAGTTCTTC.

The chain recombines TRBV7-6 with TRBJ2-1, with 9 positions matching TRBD1. The CDR3 is made up of 15 amino acids. CDR1 and CDR2 (germline): SGHVS, FNYEAQ. The J segment lost 4 bases and the V segment lost 3 bases, leaving 4 bases of the junction unmatched. CDR3: CASSFRTGVYNEQFF. The DNA of the CDR3 is TGTGCCAGCAGCTTCCGGACAGGGGTTTACAATGAGCAGTTCTTC.

A few counts support this clonotype. The chain carries TRBV20-1 and TRBJ1-1, with 9 bases identical to TRBD1. The germline CDR1 and CDR2 sequences are DFQATT and SNEGSKA (reference sequence). The CDR3 length is 16 residues. The trim removed 0 bases at V and 1 base at J, leaving 6 bases unmatched. In nucleotides, the CDR3 is TGCAGTGCTAGAGACGATCCGGGACAGGGGAACACTGAAGCTTTCTTT. Its translation is CSARDDPGQGNTEAFF.

The V call is TRBV29-1, the J call TRBJ1-1; 10 bases are a match to TRBD1. Germline assignment: CDR1 SQVTM and CDR2 ANQGSEA. Trimming removed 4 bases from V and 4 bases from J; junction bases left unmatched: 12. This CDR3 is built from 16 residues. CDR3 coding DNA: TGCAGCGTTGTTAGACAGGGGGCAGACCGTCTCACTGAAGCTTTCTTT. Protein product: CSVVRQGADRLTEAFF.

This clonotype was detected a few times. The V call is TRBV20-1, the J call TRBJ2-3; tentatively, D is TRBD1 or TRBD2 (7 bases each). Per germline, CDR1 DFQATT and CDR2 SNEGSKA (reference sequence). Deletions cut 6 bases from V and 3 bases from J, with 13 bases between. The CDR3 extends over 13 amino acids. For the CDR3, the DNA is TGCAGTGCGGCCAGGGGGGGTACAGATACGCAGTATTTT. It translates to CSAARGGTDTQYF.